This T cell receptor beta chain is from a study of blood T cell repertoires in COVID-19. Overall study context: Both acute and convalescent COVID-19 samples were obtained from the United States, Italy and Spain.

A word on this clone: In the same sample, other DNA sequences code for this CDR3.

Germline V gene lookup returns CDR1 SGHRS and CDR2 YFSETQ. J was trimmed by 0 bases and V by 1 base; bases with no gene match: 9. The CDR3 sequence is 17 residues long. Followed over time, Seattle patients had been enrolled while infection was active. The method was immunoSEQ multiplex PCR; TCRdb's version includes in-frame clones alone and lacks a portion of them. The sample contains about 240,000 clones, more than 80% of which appear only once. This receptor was obtained from a woman over 75 with COVID-19, enrolled during active disease. Specimen: peripheral blood. V and J are TRBV5-1 and TRBJ2-7; 8 bases align to TRBD1. DNA of the CDR3: TGCGCCAGCAGCTTGCCCGGACAGGGAGCCTTCTCCTACGAGCAGTACTTC. Protein product: CASSLPGQGAFSYEQYF.